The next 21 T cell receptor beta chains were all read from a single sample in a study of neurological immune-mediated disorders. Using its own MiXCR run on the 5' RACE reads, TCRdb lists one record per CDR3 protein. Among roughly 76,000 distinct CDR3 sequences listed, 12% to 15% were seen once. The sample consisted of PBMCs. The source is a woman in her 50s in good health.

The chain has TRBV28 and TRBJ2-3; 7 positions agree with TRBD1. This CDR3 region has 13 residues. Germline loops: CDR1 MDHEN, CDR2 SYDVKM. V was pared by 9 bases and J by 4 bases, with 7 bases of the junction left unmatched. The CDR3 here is CASSDREADTQYF. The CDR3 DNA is TGTGCCAGTTCAGACAGGGAAGCAGATACGCAGTATTTT.

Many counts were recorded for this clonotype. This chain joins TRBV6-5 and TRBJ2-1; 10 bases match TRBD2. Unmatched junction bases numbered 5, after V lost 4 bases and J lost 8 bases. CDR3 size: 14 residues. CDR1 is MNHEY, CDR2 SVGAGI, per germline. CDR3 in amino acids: CASSLAGGWDEQFF. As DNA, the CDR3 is TGTGCCAGCAGTTTAGCGGGGGGCTGGGATGAGCAGTTCTTC.

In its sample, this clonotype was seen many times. CDR3 protein: CASSFGSNYGYTF. In nucleotides, the CDR3 is TGTGCCAGCAGTTTCGGGTCTAACTATGGCTACACCTTC. The genes are TRBV28 and TRBJ1-2; D call uncertain. The CDR3 runs 13 residues. The germline V gene has CDR1 MDHEN and CDR2 SYDVKM. The ends were cut back, 3 bases at V and 0 bases at J, with 5 bases in the middle.

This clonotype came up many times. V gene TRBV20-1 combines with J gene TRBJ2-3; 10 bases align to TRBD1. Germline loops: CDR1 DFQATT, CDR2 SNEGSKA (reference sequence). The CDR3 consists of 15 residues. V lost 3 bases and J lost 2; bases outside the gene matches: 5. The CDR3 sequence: CSARGGQGITDTQYF. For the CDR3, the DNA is TGCAGTGCTAGGGGGGGACAGGGGATCACAGATACGCAGTATTTT.

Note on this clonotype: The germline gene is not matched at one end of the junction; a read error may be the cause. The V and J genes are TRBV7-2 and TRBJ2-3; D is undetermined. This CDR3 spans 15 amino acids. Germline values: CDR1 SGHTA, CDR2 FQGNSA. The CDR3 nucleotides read TGTGCCAACAGCCTCGATGAAGGGTGCACAGATACACAGTATTTT. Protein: CANSLDEGCTDTQYF.

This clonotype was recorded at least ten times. In DNA, the CDR3 is TGTGCCAGCAGCCAAGATTCTGGCGTCTCTAACTATGGCTACACCTTC. This gives the protein CASSQDSGVSNYGYTF. This chain joins TRBV4-2 and TRBJ1-2; D not certain. Trimming removed 0 bases from V and 0 bases from J, with 11 bases in between. There are 16 residues in the CDR3. Germline lookup yields CDR1 LGHNA and CDR2 YNFKEQ.

CDR3: CASSQTGMNTEAFF. The DNA for the CDR3 is TGTGCCAGCTCACAGACAGGAATGAACACTGAAGCTTTCTTT. The chain uses TRBV18 and TRBJ1-1, with a weak D call TRBD1 (6 bases). V lost 4 bases and J 0 bases, leaving 9 bases between the germline ends. The CDR3 contains 14 residues. Germline V gene sequence: CDR1 KGHSH, CDR2 LQKENI.

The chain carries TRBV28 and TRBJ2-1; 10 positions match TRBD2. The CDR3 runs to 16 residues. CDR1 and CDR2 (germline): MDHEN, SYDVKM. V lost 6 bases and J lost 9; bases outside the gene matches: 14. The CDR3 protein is CASSHSSGSDFREQFF. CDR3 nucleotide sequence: TGTGCCAGCAGCCACTCTAGCGGGAGCGACTTTCGTGAGCAGTTCTTC.

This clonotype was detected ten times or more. The CDR3 here is CASSLVVLPVPNEKLFF. The DNA of the CDR3 is TGTGCCAGCAGCTTAGTGGTCCTACCGGTACCTAATGAAAAACTGTTTTTT. The genes are TRBV7-2 and TRBJ1-4, with D unclear. Trimming shortened V by 1 base and J by 3 bases, and 15 bases separated the two germline ends. Looked up from germline, CDR1 is SGHTA and CDR2 is FQGNSA. This CDR3 contains 17 residues.

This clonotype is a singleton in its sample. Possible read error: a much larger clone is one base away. CDR3 sequence: CAISDFGQPQHF. In nucleotides, the CDR3 is TGTGCCATCAGTGATTTTGGTCAGCCCCAGCATTTT. The chain carries TRBV24-1 and TRBJ1-5; the D is unclear. The CDR3 spans 12 residues. Germline CDR1 and CDR2: KGHDR and SFDVKD.

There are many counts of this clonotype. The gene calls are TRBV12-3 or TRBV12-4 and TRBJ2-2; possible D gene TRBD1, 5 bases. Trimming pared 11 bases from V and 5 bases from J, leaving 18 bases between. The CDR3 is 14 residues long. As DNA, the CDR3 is TGTGCCTTTAAGGGGCAGTACCCTACCGGGGAGCTGTTTTTT. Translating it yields CAFKGQYPTGELFF.

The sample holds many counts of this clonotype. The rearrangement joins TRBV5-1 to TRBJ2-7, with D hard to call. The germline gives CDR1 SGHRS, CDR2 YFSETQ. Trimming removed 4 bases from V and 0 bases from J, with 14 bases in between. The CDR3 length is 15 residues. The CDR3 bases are TGCGCCAGCAGCCTTACGGGCCAGCTCTCCTACGAGCAGTACTTC. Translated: CASSLTGQLSYEQYF.

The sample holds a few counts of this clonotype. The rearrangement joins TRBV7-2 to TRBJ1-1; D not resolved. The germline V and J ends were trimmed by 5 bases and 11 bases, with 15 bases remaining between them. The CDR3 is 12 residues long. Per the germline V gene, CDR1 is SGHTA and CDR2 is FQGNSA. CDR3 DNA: TGTGCCAGCAGCGTAAGGGCAGGAGTCGCTTTCTTT. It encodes CASSVRAGVAFF. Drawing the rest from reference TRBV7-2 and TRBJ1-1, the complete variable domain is GAGVSQSPSNKVTEKGKDVELRCDPISGHTALYWYRQSLGQGLEFLIYFQGNSAPDKSGLPSDRFSAERTGGSVSTLTIQRTQQEDSAVYLCASSVRAGVAFFGQGTRLTVV.

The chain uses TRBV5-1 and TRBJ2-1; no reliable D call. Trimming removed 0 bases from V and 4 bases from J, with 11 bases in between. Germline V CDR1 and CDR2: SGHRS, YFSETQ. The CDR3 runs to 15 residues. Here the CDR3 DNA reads TGCGCCAGCAGCTTGGAATGCCCGCCATACAATGAGCAGTTCTTC. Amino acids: CASSLECPPYNEQFF.

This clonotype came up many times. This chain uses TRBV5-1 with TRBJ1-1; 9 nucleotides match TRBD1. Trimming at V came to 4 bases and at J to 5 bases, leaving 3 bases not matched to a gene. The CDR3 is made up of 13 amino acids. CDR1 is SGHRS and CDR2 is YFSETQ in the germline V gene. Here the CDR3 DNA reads TGCGCCAGCAGCGCGACAGGGGGAACTGAAGCTTTCTTT. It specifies CASSATGGTEAFF.

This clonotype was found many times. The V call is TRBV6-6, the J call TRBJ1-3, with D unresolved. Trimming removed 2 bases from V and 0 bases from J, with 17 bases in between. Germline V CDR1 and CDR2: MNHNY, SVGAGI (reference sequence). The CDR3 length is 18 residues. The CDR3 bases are TGTGCCAGCAGTTACGTCGGGGTTCAGGCTCTCTCTGGAAACACCATATATTTT. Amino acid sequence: CASSYVGVQALSGNTIYF.

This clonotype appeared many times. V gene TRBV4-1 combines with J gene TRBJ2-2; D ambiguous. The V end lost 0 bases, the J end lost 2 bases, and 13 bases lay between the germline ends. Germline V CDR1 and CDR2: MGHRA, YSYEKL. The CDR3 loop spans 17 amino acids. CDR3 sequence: CASSQDGGPRNTGELFF. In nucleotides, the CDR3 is TGCGCCAGCAGCCAAGATGGTGGGCCTAGAAACACCGGGGAGCTGTTTTTT.

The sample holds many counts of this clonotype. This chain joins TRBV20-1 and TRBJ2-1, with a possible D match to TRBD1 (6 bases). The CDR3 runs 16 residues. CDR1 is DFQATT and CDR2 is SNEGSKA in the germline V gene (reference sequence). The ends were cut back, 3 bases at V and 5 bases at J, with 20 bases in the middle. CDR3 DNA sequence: TGCAGTGCTAGTCCCAAAAGGGGGAACTTACACAATGAGCAGTTCTTC. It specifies CSASPKRGNLHNEQFF.

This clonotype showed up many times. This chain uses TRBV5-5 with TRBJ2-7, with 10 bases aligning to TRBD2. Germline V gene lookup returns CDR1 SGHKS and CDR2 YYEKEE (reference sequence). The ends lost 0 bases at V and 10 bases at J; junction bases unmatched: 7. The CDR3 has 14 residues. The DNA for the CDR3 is TGTGCCAGCAGCTTGGCCACCGGGACTAGCGTCCAGTACTTC. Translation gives CASSLATGTSVQYF. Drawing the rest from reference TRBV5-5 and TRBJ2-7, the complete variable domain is DAGVTQSPTHLIKTRGQQVTLRCSPISGHKSVSWYQQVLGQGPQFIFQYYEKEERGRGNFPDRFSARQFPNYSSELNVNALLLGDSALYLCASSLATGTSVQYFGPGTRLTVT.

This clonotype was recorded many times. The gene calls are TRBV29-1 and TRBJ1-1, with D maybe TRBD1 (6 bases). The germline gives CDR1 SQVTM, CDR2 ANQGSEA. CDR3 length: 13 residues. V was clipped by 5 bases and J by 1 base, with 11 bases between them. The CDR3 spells CSVKRGANTEAFF. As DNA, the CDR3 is TGCAGCGTTAAGAGGGGGGCGAACACTGAAGCTTTCTTT. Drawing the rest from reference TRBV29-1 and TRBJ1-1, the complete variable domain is SAVISQKPSRDICQRGTSLTIQCQVDSQVTMMFWYRQQPGQSLTLIATANQGSEATYESGFVIDKFPISRPNLTFSTLTVSNMSPEDSSIYLCSVKRGANTEAFFGQGTRLTVV.

The CDR3 sequence: CASSLPGGRETQYF. The CDR3 DNA reads TGTGCCAGCAGTTTACCAGGGGGCCGGGAGACCCAGTACTTC. The V gene is TRBV28, the J gene TRBJ2-5; TRBD1 agrees at 8 bases. V lost 2 bases to trimming and J lost 5 bases; unmatched junction nucleotides: 4. Germline CDR1 and CDR2: MDHEN and SYDVKM. The CDR3 is 14 amino acids.